The following is a T cell receptor beta chain sequence with its context. TCRdb's copy holds only in-frame clones and misses some; the assay was immunoSEQ multiplex PCR. This sample yields approximately 90,000 clones, of which 65% to 85% are seen a single time; 6.3% belongs to the top ten. The sample belongs to a study of blood T cell repertoires in COVID-19. Enrolment of Seattle patients took place during active infection, and they were followed longitudinally. The sequence came from a man between 65 and 85 years old with COVID-19, enrolled during active disease. The sequencing sample was made of peripheral blood.

CDR3 DNA sequence: TGTGCCAGCAGCTTGGGACAGGGGGTTGGTCAGCCCCAGCATTTT. It encodes CASSLGQGVGQPQHF. The chain is built from TRBV7-2 and TRBJ1-5; TRBD1 matches 11 bases. Germline V gene lookup returns CDR1 SGHTA and CDR2 FQGNSA. Unmatched junction bases numbered 4, after V lost 3 bases and J lost 6 bases. The CDR3 consists of 15 residues.